A single sample is the source of the 27 T cell receptor beta chains below, sequenced in a study of shared clonotypes between healthy human individuals (dated by TCRdb to 2018 to 2020). The library relied on the immunoSEQ multiplex PCR assay. TCRdb retrieved this table from immuneACCESS and kept in-frame rearrangements only. Not all clones are present; in checked studies, unresolved V genes account for under half, and no reason is known for the remainder. The sample data list about 1.1 million clones, and 60% to 80% of these were observed just once. The ten largest clones add up to approximately 0.95% of the sample. The sequenced sample consisted of memory CD4+ T cells from PBMCs. The intended sense of this specimen's cell subset or site label: CD45RA-negative fraction. The source is a man in his late teens or twenties in good health. Some clones in this sample may be carry-over from other donors' samples.

This rearrangement joins TRBV6-6 to TRBJ1-2; 7 bases agree with TRBD1. The CDR3 extends over 15 amino acids. Germline-derived CDR1 and CDR2 are MNHNY and SVGAGI (reference sequence). The junction had 15 bases not matched to a gene; V was cut back by 6 bases and J by 8 bases. The DNA of the CDR3 is TGTGCCAGCAGCGACCAGACAGGGCCGTTTGAGGGCTACACCTTC. This gives the protein CASSDQTGPFEGYTF.

Regarding this clone: This likely reflects a read error, since a far larger clone is one base away. Since the CDR3 does not end with the conserved phenylalanine or tryptophan, this likely comes from a read error. The genes are TRBV6-5 and TRBJ2-7; D is possibly TRBD2 (5 bases). CDR3 length: 15 residues. Germline V gene sequence: CDR1 MNHEY, CDR2 SVGAGI. V was shortened by 6 bases and J by 1 base, with 16 bases between the two germline ends. CDR3 in DNA: TGTGCCAGCAGCGTCTCTACGGACTCATCCTACGAGCAGTACCTC. This sequence encodes CASSVSTDSSYEQYL.

The chain has TRBV6-5 and TRBJ1-4, with TRBD1 matching 7 bases. This CDR3 has 14 amino acids. V trimming: 6 bases; J trimming: 11 bases; junction bases outside the gene matches: 12. Germline assignment: CDR1 MNHEY and CDR2 SVGAGI. CDR3 in DNA: TGTGCCAGCAGGAACAGGGGCGCAGGGAGGAAACTGTTTTTT. Translation gives CASRNRGAGRKLFF.

The rearrangement uses TRBV5-6 and TRBJ1-2, with TRBD1 identical over 7 bases. The V segment lost 2 bases and the J segment 6 bases; nucleotides outside the gene matches: 4. Germline CDR1 and CDR2: SGHDT and YYEEEE. This CDR3 spans 13 amino acids. The CDR3 loop reads CASSLPTGNGYTF. CDR3 DNA: TGTGCCAGCAGCTTACCGACAGGGAATGGCTACACCTTC.

This chain uses TRBV11-2 with TRBJ1-1; TRBD1 matches at 7 bases. V was clipped by 2 bases and J by 7 bases; unmatched bases: 4. Per the germline V gene, CDR1 is SGHAT and CDR2 is FQNNGV. This CDR3 comprises 13 residues. CDR3 DNA: TGTGCCAGCAGCTTAAGAGGACAGGATGAAGCTTTCTTT. Encoded protein: CASSLRGQDEAFF.

V and J are TRBV25-1 and TRBJ1-1, with no clear D. Deletions cut 1 base from V and 2 bases from J, with 8 bases between. The CDR3 is 14 residues long. Germline lookup yields CDR1 MGHDK and CDR2 SYGVNS. CDR3 residues: CASSESPVNTEAFF. The CDR3 nucleotides read TGTGCCAGCAGTGAATCCCCGGTTAACACTGAAGCTTTCTTT.

The chain combines TRBV30 with TRBJ2-7; 7 positions agree with TRBD1. J was trimmed by 0 bases and V by 3 bases; bases with no gene match: 8. The CDR3 is 15 residues long. Per the germline V gene, CDR1 is GTSNPN and CDR2 is SVGIG (reference sequence). The CDR3 nucleotides are TGTGCCTGGAGAAGGACAGGTCTGGGCTCCTACGAGCAGTACTTC. It codes for CAWRRTGLGSYEQYF.

The chain is built from TRBV11-3 and TRBJ2-7, with 9 bases matching TRBD2. V was clipped by 1 base and J by 6 bases; unmatched bases: 7. CDR3 length: 15 amino acids. The germline V gene has CDR1 SGHNT and CDR2 YENEEA. This CDR3 reads CASSLGVAGVSEQYF. The DNA of the CDR3 is TGTGCCAGCAGCTTAGGGGTAGCGGGAGTTTCCGAGCAGTACTTC.

This clone came up a few times. This rearrangement joins TRBV28 to TRBJ2-5; D is possibly TRBD1 or TRBD2 (5 bases each). The last part of the DNA fits TRBJ2-7 better; the J call may be wrong. Germline assignment: CDR1 MDHEN and CDR2 SYDVKM. The CDR3 runs to 15 residues. This CDR3 reads CASLSRVGVKGEQYF. CDR3 nucleotides: TGTGCCAGCCTTTCCCGGGTGGGGGTTAAGGGCGAGCAGTACTTC.

The V call is TRBV9, the J call TRBJ2-3, with 8 bases lining up with TRBD2. Germline V gene lookup returns CDR1 SGDLS and CDR2 YYNGEE. V shed 3 bases and J 4 bases; nucleotides not matched to a gene: 7. This CDR3 is 15 amino acids long. The CDR3 here is CASSAGRAGSDTQYF. The CDR3 nucleotides are TGTGCCAGCAGCGCCGGGAGGGCCGGTTCAGATACGCAGTATTTT.

In its sample, this clone was seen a few times. The chain employs TRBV6-5 and TRBJ1-2; D is perhaps TRBD1 (6 bases). Germline V gene sequence: CDR1 MNHEY, CDR2 SVGAGI. This CDR3 region has 13 residues. The V end was cut by 7 bases, the J end by 3 bases, with 12 bases between. CDR3 protein: CASTPHRDYGYTF. The CDR3 DNA sequence: TGTGCCAGCACCCCACACAGGGACTATGGCTACACCTTC.

This clone turned up a few times. The gene calls are TRBV6-1 and TRBJ1-2, with 7 bases that match TRBD1. Germline V gene sequence: CDR1 MNHNS, CDR2 SASEGT. With V trimmed by 6 bases and J by 5 bases, 6 bases remained unmatched. This CDR3 region has 13 residues. In nucleotides, the CDR3 is TGTGCCAGCAGACTGGACAGGACATATGGCTACACCTTC. It encodes CASRLDRTYGYTF.

V is TRBV27 and J is TRBJ2-4; a possible D gene is TRBD1 (6 bases). The V gene's germline CDR1 is MNHEY and CDR2 SMNVEV (reference sequence). The CDR3 extends over 15 amino acids. V was cut by 5 bases and J by 4 bases, with 15 bases left in between. The CDR3 DNA follows: TGTGCCAGCAGTCCCCGAAGGACAGAGAAAAACATTCAGTACTTC. Translated, it gives CASSPRRTEKNIQYF.

The chain joins TRBV2 to TRBJ2-7; 9 positions match TRBD1. The CDR3 runs to 14 residues. Per germline, CDR1 SNHLY and CDR2 FYNNEI. The ends lost 10 bases at V and 3 bases at J; junction bases unmatched: 10. CDR3 DNA sequence: TGTGCCACCAATCCGGACAGGGGTAACTACGAGCAGTACTTC. Translation gives CATNPDRGNYEQYF. Full variable domain (rest looked up from reference TRBV2 and TRBJ2-7): EPEVTQTPSHQVTQMGQEVILRCVPISNHLYFYWYRQILGQKVEFLVSFYNNEISEKSEIFDDQFSVERPDGSNFTLKIRSTKLEDSAMYFCATNPDRGNYEQYFGPGTRLTVT.

The sample holds a few counts of this clone. This chain connects TRBV6-4 to TRBJ2-5, with D perhaps matching TRBD1 or TRBD2 (6 bases each). Trimming cost V 6 bases and J 5 bases, with 19 bases left between them. Per germline, CDR1 MRHNA and CDR2 SNTAGT. The CDR3 totals 15 residues. The CDR3 DNA reads TGTGCCAGCAGCTGGGGGGCGCGGACTGAGGAGACCCAGTACTTC. This codes for CASSWGARTEETQYF.

This clone was counted only a few times. This rearrangement joins TRBV7-6 to TRBJ2-2; D may be TRBD1 (5 bases). The length of the CDR3 is 16 residues. Trimming left V 0 bases short and J 4 bases short, with 12 bases between. Germline V lookup: CDR1 SGHVS, CDR2 FNYEAQ. CDR3 region: CASSLAPQGGTGELFF. The DNA of the CDR3 is TGTGCCAGCAGCTTAGCGCCCCAGGGTGGCACCGGGGAGCTGTTTTTT. The full variable domain, completed using reference TRBV7-6 and TRBJ2-2, is GAGVSQSPRYKVTKRGQDVALRCDPISGHVSLYWYRQALGQGPEFLTYFNYEAQQDKSGLPNDRFSAERPEGSISTLTIQRTEQRDSAMYRCASSLAPQGGTGELFFGEGSRLTVL.

This clone has ten or more counts. The genes are TRBV7-2 and TRBJ2-7; D call uncertain. V was shortened by 1 base and J by 0 bases, with 7 bases between the two germline ends. Germline values: CDR1 SGHTA, CDR2 FQGNSA. This CDR3 has 14 residues. CDR3 sequence (DNA): TGTGCCAGCAGCTTAGGCGGTTACTCCTACGAGCAGTACTTC. Translated: CASSLGGYSYEQYF.

This clone showed up just a few times. The chain employs TRBV10-1 and TRBJ2-2; no definite D call. Germline CDR1 reads WNHNN; CDR2 reads SYGVQD (reference sequence). The CDR3 loop spans 9 amino acids. In nucleotides, the CDR3 is TGCGCTAACACCGGGGAGCTGTTTTTT. Protein: CANTGELFF.

Note on this clone: This sample also contains other DNA sequences that code for the same CDR3. This chain joins TRBV18 and TRBJ2-3; 8 bases are a match to TRBD2. The CDR3 is 15 amino acids. CDR1 and CDR2 from the germline V gene are KGHSH and LQKENI. Trimming at V came to 1 base and at J to 3 bases, leaving 3 bases not matched to a gene. The CDR3 DNA reads TGTGCCAGCTCACCACTAGCGGGGTTTACAGATACGCAGTATTTT. The encoded protein is CASSPLAGFTDTQYF. Complete variable domain (other parts from reference TRBV18 and TRBJ2-3): NAGVMQNPRHLVRRRGQEARLRCSPMKGHSHVYWYRQLPEEGLKFMVYLQKENIIDESGMPKERFSAEFPKEGPSILRIQQVVRGDSAAYFCASSPLAGFTDTQYFGPGTRLTVL.

The rearrangement joins TRBV7-3 to TRBJ2-3; D gene unclear. The CDR3 has 14 residues. V was trimmed by 4 bases and J by 4 bases, leaving 12 bases between them. Germline-derived CDR1 and CDR2 are SGHTA and FQGTGA. CDR3 coding DNA: TGTGCCAGCAGCTCAAACTCGGCCCCAGATACGCAGTATTTT. Its translation is CASSSNSAPDTQYF.

This chain joins TRBV5-1 and TRBJ2-5; possibly TRBD1 for D (5 bases). Trimming pared 0 bases from V and 5 bases from J, leaving 17 bases between. Germline V gene data show CDR1 as SGHRS and CDR2 as YFSETQ. The CDR3 contains 16 residues. CDR3 in amino acids: CASSLAEAGNGETQYF. For the CDR3, the DNA is TGCGCCAGCAGCTTGGCCGAGGCAGGGAACGGGGAGACCCAGTACTTC.

The CDR3 DNA is TGTGCCTGGAGCGGCGGGGTCAGACTGTTTTTT. This codes for CAWSGGVRLFF. The genes are TRBV30 and TRBJ1-4; D is unclear. V was shortened by 3 bases and J by 13 bases, with 12 bases between the two germline ends. Germline values: CDR1 GTSNPN, CDR2 SVGIG (reference sequence). CDR3 length equals 11 residues.

The V and J genes are TRBV7-3 and TRBJ2-1; TRBD2 aligns across 8 bases. This CDR3 is built from 13 residues. Germline CDR1 and CDR2: SGHTA and FQGTGA. V lost 4 bases and J lost 8; bases outside the gene matches: 4. The CDR3 region is CASSSTSVDEQFF. CDR3 sequence (DNA): TGTGCCAGCAGCTCGACTAGCGTCGATGAGCAGTTCTTC.

This chain connects TRBV30 to TRBJ2-5; the match to TRBD2 covers 7 bases. V trimming: 8 bases; J trimming: 5 bases; junction bases outside the gene matches: 11. The CDR3 is made up of 13 amino acids. Germline CDR1 and CDR2: GTSNPN and SVGIG (reference sequence). The CDR3 protein is CARSGTTAETQYF. The DNA of the CDR3 is TGTGCCCGAAGCGGGACCACTGCGGAGACCCAGTACTTC. Full variable domain (remainder filled in from reference TRBV30 and TRBJ2-5): SQTIHQWPATLVQPVGSPLSLECTVEGTSNPNLYWYRQAAGRGLQLLFYSVGIGQISSEVPQNLSASRPQDRQFILSSKKLLLSDSGFYLCARSGTTAETQYFGPGTRLLVL.

This rearrangement joins TRBV29-1 to TRBJ2-3, with D possibly matching TRBD1 (7 bases). Trimming stripped 1 base from V and 5 bases from J, with 22 bases between. CDR1 is SQVTM, CDR2 ANQGSEA, per germline. There are 17 residues in the CDR3. CDR3 nucleotide sequence: TGCAGCGTTGAAGCACTTCCGTCCGACAGGGAGGAAGATACGCAGTATTTT. It yields the protein CSVEALPSDREEDTQYF.

In this sample, this clone turned up a few times. The chain carries TRBV28 and TRBJ1-1, with D unclear. The V gene's germline CDR1 is MDHEN and CDR2 SYDVKM. The length of the CDR3 is 14 residues. The V and J ends lost 8 bases and 0 bases respectively, with 13 bases between them. The CDR3 DNA is TGTGCCAGCCACGCCGGACTCTTGAACACTGAAGCTTTCTTT. Its protein is CASHAGLLNTEAFF.

Only a few counts were recorded for this clone. The J gene is TRBJ1-4, the V gene TRBV28; 7 bases map to TRBD1. The CDR3 consists of 18 residues. CDR1 is MDHEN and CDR2 is SYDVKM in the germline V gene. J was trimmed by 6 bases and V by 2 bases; bases with no gene match: 15. The CDR3 DNA reads as TGTGCCAGCAGTTTAAGGCAGGGGGGAGGGCAACAATATGAAAAACTGTTTTTT. Encoded protein: CASSLRQGGGQQYEKLFF.